This is a list of T cell receptor beta chains from one sample in a study of CD8 T cells in ankylosing spondylitis. Using its own MiXCR run on the 5' RACE reads, TCRdb lists one record per CDR3 protein. Among fewer than 550,000 distinct CDR3 sequences listed, approximately 5% were seen once. The sequenced sample consisted of blood, either unsorted or a sorted T cell fraction (not recorded which). These receptors originate from a male donor with ankylosing spondylitis. Each CDR3 is given with its conserved first and last residue. Fields, in order: clone size, D gene, J gene, V gene, CDR3 DNA, CDR3 protein. The D gene is left open where the match is weak. Not every row has a clone size; where given, it reads once, few, many or a size class.

clone size: many; D gene: TRBD2; J gene: TRBJ2-3; V gene: TRBV20-1; CDR3 DNA: TGCAGTGCTAAGCGGGGGACACCCTGGGGTACAGATACGCAGTATTTT; CDR3 protein: CSAKRGTPWGTDTQYF
clone size: .; D gene: TRBD1; J gene: TRBJ2-7; V gene: TRBV3-1; CDR3 DNA: TGTGCCAGCAGCCAAGATGAGGACAGGGCCTACGAGCAGTACTTC; CDR3 protein: CASSQDEDRAYEQYF
clone size: many; D gene: TRBD2; J gene: TRBJ2-1; V gene: TRBV4-2; CDR3 DNA: TGTGCCAGCAGCCCGTTCGGACTAGCGGGAGAAGGCTACAATGAGCAGTTCTTC; CDR3 protein: CASSPFGLAGEGYNEQFF
clone size: few; D gene: TRBD1; J gene: TRBJ2-7; V gene: TRBV29-1; CDR3 DNA: TGCAGCGTTGCCCCGGGACAGGGGACGTACGAGCAGTACTTC; CDR3 protein: CSVAPGQGTYEQYF
clone size: many; D gene: TRBD1; J gene: TRBJ2-5; V gene: TRBV7-9; CDR3 DNA: TGTGCCAGCAGCTTAGGGGACAGGGATTGGGAGACCCAGTACTTC; CDR3 protein: CASSLGDRDWETQYF
clone size: many; D gene: TRBD1; J gene: TRBJ1-1; V gene: TRBV20-1; CDR3 DNA: TGCAGTGCTTCGGACAGGGGGGGCGCTGAAGCTTTCTTT; CDR3 protein: CSASDRGGAEAFF
clone size: many; D gene: .; J gene: TRBJ2-2; V gene: TRBV20-1; CDR3 DNA: TGCAGTGCTAGAGAGCGACGGGGAGCCACCGGGGAGCTGTTTTTT; CDR3 protein: CSARERRGATGELFF
clone size: .; D gene: TRBD2; J gene: TRBJ2-6; V gene: TRBV9; CDR3 DNA: TGTGCCAGCAGCGTAGCCCGGGGGGGTTTTGGGGCCAACGTCCTGACTTTC; CDR3 protein: CASSVARGGFGANVLTF
clone size: many; D gene: TRBD2; J gene: TRBJ2-1; V gene: TRBV10-3; CDR3 DNA: TGTGCCATCAGCCTAGGACTAGCGGGAGAGAATGAGCAGTTCTTC; CDR3 protein: CAISLGLAGENEQFF
clone size: few; D gene: TRBD2; J gene: TRBJ2-2; V gene: TRBV5-1; CDR3 DNA: TGCGCCAGCAGCCGCATTCCCGTAGCGGGACTTCGGACAACCACCGGGGAGCTGTTTTTT; CDR3 protein: CASSRIPVAGLRTTTGELFF
clone size: many; D gene: .; J gene: TRBJ2-1; V gene: TRBV5-1; CDR3 DNA: TGCGCCAGCAGCCGTAGGACTTTCTCCAGCTCCTACAATGAGCAGTTCTTC; CDR3 protein: CASSRRTFSSSYNEQFF
clone size: many; D gene: .; J gene: TRBJ2-1; V gene: TRBV28; CDR3 DNA: TGTGCCAGCAGCTTAAGGGGGGCTTCGAACAATGAGCAGTTCTTC; CDR3 protein: CASSLRGASNNEQFF
clone size: many; D gene: .; J gene: TRBJ2-7; V gene: TRBV20-1; CDR3 DNA: TGCAGTGCTCGAACCCCTCGGAGGTCTTGGCGACCCCACGAGCAGTACTTC; CDR3 protein: CSARTPRRSWRPHEQYF
clone size: .; D gene: TRBD2; J gene: TRBJ2-1; V gene: TRBV11-2; CDR3 DNA: TGTGCCAGCAGCTGGGGACTAGCAAATGAGCAGTTCTTC; CDR3 protein: CASSWGLANEQFF
clone size: many; D gene: .; J gene: TRBJ1-6; V gene: TRBV7-2; CDR3 DNA: TGTGCCAGCAGCTTAATGGGCAGCCGAGATTCACCCCTCCACTTT; CDR3 protein: CASSLMGSRDSPLHF
clone size: many; D gene: .; J gene: TRBJ1-4; V gene: TRBV6-2/TRBV6-3; CDR3 DNA: TGTGCCAGCAGTTACGATTGGAATGAAAAACTGTTTTTT; CDR3 protein: CASSYDWNEKLFF
clone size: many; D gene: .; J gene: TRBJ2-3; V gene: TRBV5-1; CDR3 DNA: TGCGCCAGCAGAAGATCGGGAGACTTTAGCACAGATACGCAGTATTTT; CDR3 protein: CASRRSGDFSTDTQYF
clone size: many; D gene: .; J gene: TRBJ2-7; V gene: TRBV6-1; CDR3 DNA: TGTGCCAGCAGCCGGGACTTTTTCTCCTACGAGCAGTACTTC; CDR3 protein: CASSRDFFSYEQYF
clone size: many; D gene: .; J gene: TRBJ2-2; V gene: TRBV7-3; CDR3 DNA: TGTGCCAGCAGCTTAAAACCAGGGCCCTCCCTAAACACCGGGGAGCTGTTTTTT; CDR3 protein: CASSLKPGPSLNTGELFF
clone size: many; D gene: .; J gene: TRBJ1-2; V gene: TRBV6-1; CDR3 DNA: TGTGCCAGCAGTGGGCAGCTGGATGGCTACACCTTC; CDR3 protein: CASSGQLDGYTF
clone size: many; D gene: TRBD2; J gene: TRBJ2-3; V gene: TRBV5-1; CDR3 DNA: TGCGCCAGCCGGCGAACGGGACTAGCGGCAGATACGCAGTATTTT; CDR3 protein: CASRRTGLAADTQYF
clone size: many; D gene: TRBD1; J gene: TRBJ1-5; V gene: TRBV7-8; CDR3 DNA: TGTGCCAGCAGTTCCGGGACAGGGACGCATTCGAATCAGCCCCAGCATTTT; CDR3 protein: CASSSGTGTHSNQPQHF
clone size: many; D gene: .; J gene: TRBJ2-1; V gene: TRBV5-1; CDR3 DNA: TGCGCCAGCAGCCCGGACAGCCTGAACAATGAGCAGTTCTTC; CDR3 protein: CASSPDSLNNEQFF
clone size: .; D gene: TRBD1; J gene: TRBJ2-3; V gene: TRBV4-1; CDR3 DNA: TGCGCCAGCAGGCGGACAGGGGGAAGGACAGATACGCAGTATTTT; CDR3 protein: CASRRTGGRTDTQYF
clone size: .; D gene: .; J gene: TRBJ2-1; V gene: TRBV6-1; CDR3 DNA: TGTGCCAGCAGTGCGGACATCTTCTACAATGAGCAGTTCTTC; CDR3 protein: CASSADIFYNEQFF
clone size: few; D gene: .; J gene: TRBJ2-2; V gene: TRBV5-1; CDR3 DNA: TGCGCCAGCAGCTCGGACTACCGGAACACCGGGGAGCTGTTTTTT; CDR3 protein: CASSSDYRNTGELFF
clone size: many; D gene: .; J gene: TRBJ2-1; V gene: TRBV9; CDR3 DNA: TGTGCCAGCAGCGTAGCGGGGGCGGCCTACAATGAGCAGTTCTTC; CDR3 protein: CASSVAGAAYNEQFF
clone size: many; D gene: TRBD1; J gene: TRBJ2-7; V gene: TRBV20-1; CDR3 DNA: TGCAGTGCACCGGACAGGAGCTCCTACGAGCAGTACTTC; CDR3 protein: CSAPDRSSYEQYF
clone size: many; D gene: .; J gene: TRBJ1-1; V gene: TRBV5-1; CDR3 DNA: TGCGCCAGCAGTTATGGATCGGGGCAGGGTACTGAAGCTTTCTTT; CDR3 protein: CASSYGSGQGTEAFF
clone size: many; D gene: TRBD1; J gene: TRBJ1-2; V gene: TRBV7-9; CDR3 DNA: TGTGCCAGCAGCTACCGGACTCGCAGGGGGCGAAGCAGTGGCTACACCTTC; CDR3 protein: CASSYRTRRGRSSGYTF
clone size: many; D gene: TRBD2; J gene: TRBJ2-5; V gene: TRBV29-1; CDR3 DNA: TGCAGCGTCCGGGGGGTTCTGTACCAAGAGACCCAGTACTTC; CDR3 protein: CSVRGVLYQETQYF
clone size: many; D gene: TRBD1; J gene: TRBJ2-2; V gene: TRBV10-3; CDR3 DNA: TGTGCCATCTCCGGGACAGGGGACACCGGGGAGCTGTTTTTT; CDR3 protein: CAISGTGDTGELFF
clone size: many; D gene: .; J gene: TRBJ2-1; V gene: TRBV7-8; CDR3 DNA: TGTGCCAGCAGCACCTATGCCCAGCGGAGGTACAATGAGCAGTTCTTC; CDR3 protein: CASSTYAQRRYNEQFF
clone size: many; D gene: .; J gene: TRBJ1-1; V gene: TRBV20-1; CDR3 DNA: TGCAGTGCTAGGTGGGGGGTGTACACTGAAGCTTTCTTT; CDR3 protein: CSARWGVYTEAFF
clone size: many; D gene: .; J gene: TRBJ1-1; V gene: TRBV10-2; CDR3 DNA: TGCGCCAGCAGTGAGTCCCGGGACACTGAAGCTTTCTTT; CDR3 protein: CASSESRDTEAFF
clone size: .; D gene: .; J gene: TRBJ2-5; V gene: TRBV6-1; CDR3 DNA: TGTGCCAGCAGTGAAGTGGGGGCCCTAGCGGCCAAAGAGACCCAGTACTTC; CDR3 protein: CASSEVGALAAKETQYF
clone size: many; D gene: .; J gene: TRBJ1-3; V gene: TRBV28; CDR3 DNA: TGTGCCAGCAGTTCTATGAGGGCTGGAAGAAACACCATATATTTT; CDR3 protein: CASSSMRAGRNTIYF
clone size: many; D gene: .; J gene: TRBJ2-3; V gene: TRBV5-1; CDR3 DNA: TGCGCCAGCAGCTCTCAGGGGAGCACAGATACGCAGTATTTT; CDR3 protein: CASSSQGSTDTQYF